This T cell receptor beta chain was found in a study of blood T cell repertoires in COVID-19. The CDR3 covers 16 residues. Germline V gene data show CDR1 as SGHTA and CDR2 as FQGNSA. Unmatched junction bases numbered 9, after V lost 4 bases and J lost 4 bases. Profiling relied on immunoSEQ multiplex PCR, and the TCRdb table lists in-frame clones only, not all of them. Here the sample spans hundreds of thousands of clones, around nine tenths being singletons. The sequence was collected from a human donor in a cohort sampled during active COVID-19. The chain carries TRBV7-2 and TRBJ2-1, with 8 nucleotides matching TRBD2. The source material was peripheral blood. CDR3 residues: CASSSLSGALYNEQFF. DNA for the CDR3: TGTGCCAGCAGCTCTCTTAGCGGGGCGCTTTACAATGAGCAGTTCTTC. The whole variable domain, filled in from reference TRBV7-2 and TRBJ2-1, reads GAGVSQSPSNKVTEKGKDVELRCDPISGHTALYWYRQSLGQGLEFLIYFQGNSAPDKSGLPSDRFSAERTGGSVSTLTIQRTQQEDSAVYLCASSSLSGALYNEQFFGPGTRLTVL.